Sequencing of this T cell receptor (beta chain) was carried out in a study of spatial heterogeneity in lung cancer. Each TCR cDNA molecule carried a unique molecular identifier. TCRdb reprocessed the 5' RACE reads with MiXCR, giving one entry per CDR3 protein. The sample holds about 82,000 distinct CDR3 sequences, 10% to 15% seen once. This sample's time point: sample taken at primary tumor resection. Whole RNA came from tumor, nontumor lung or frozen PBMC and was sequenced without being sorted. The donor group consisted of 55 to 85 patients who had untreated, early-stage non-small cell lung cancer. The table lists this clonotype with a few counts. The antigen remains unidentified. Study-wide results and caveats: Expanded tumor TCRs that were ubiquitous appeared in blood more at resection than follow-up.

Trimming took 4 bases from V and 5 from J, leaving 12 bases between them. Germline lookup yields CDR1 SQVTM and CDR2 ANQGSEA. The CDR3 contains 12 residues. The rearrangement uses TRBV29-1 and TRBJ2-7; no clear D. The source material was PBMCs, sampled at surgery. The clonotype comes from a male donor with early-stage non-small cell lung cancer. The CDR3 region is CSVGVAGNEQYF. In DNA form, the CDR3 reads TGCAGCGTTGGGGTAGCTGGAAACGAGCAGTACTTC.